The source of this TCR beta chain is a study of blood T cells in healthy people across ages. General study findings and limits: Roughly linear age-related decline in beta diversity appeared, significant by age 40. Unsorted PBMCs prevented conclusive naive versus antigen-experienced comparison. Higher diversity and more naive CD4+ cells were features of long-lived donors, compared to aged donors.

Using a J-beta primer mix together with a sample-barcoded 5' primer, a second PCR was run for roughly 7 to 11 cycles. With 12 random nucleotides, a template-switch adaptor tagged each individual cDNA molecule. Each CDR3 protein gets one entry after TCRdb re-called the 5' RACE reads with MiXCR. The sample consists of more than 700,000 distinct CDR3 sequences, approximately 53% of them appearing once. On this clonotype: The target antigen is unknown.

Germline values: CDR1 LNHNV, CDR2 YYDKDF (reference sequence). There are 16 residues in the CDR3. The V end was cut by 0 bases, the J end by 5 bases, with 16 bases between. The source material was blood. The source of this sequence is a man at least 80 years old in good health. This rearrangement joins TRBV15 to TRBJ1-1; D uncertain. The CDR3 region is CATSRDPQLQGTEAFF. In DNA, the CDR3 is TGTGCCACCAGCAGAGATCCCCAACTCCAAGGGACTGAAGCTTTCTTT.